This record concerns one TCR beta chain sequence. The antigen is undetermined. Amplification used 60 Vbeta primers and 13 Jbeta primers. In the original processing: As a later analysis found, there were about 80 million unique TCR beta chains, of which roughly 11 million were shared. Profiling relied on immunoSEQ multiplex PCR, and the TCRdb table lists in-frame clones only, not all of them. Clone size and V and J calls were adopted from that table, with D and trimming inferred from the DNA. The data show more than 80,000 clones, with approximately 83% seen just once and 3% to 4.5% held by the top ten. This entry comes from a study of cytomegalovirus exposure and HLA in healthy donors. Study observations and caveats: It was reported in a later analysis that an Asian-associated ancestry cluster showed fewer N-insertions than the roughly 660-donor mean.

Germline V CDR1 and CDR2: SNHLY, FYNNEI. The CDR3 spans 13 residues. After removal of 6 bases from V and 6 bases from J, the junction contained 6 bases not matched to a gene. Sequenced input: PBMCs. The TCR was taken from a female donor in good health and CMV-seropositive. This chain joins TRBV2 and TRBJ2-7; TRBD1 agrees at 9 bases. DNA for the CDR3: TGTGCCAGCAGAGCCGGGACAGGGATCGAGCAGTACTTC. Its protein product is CASRAGTGIEQYF.